These 30 T cell receptor beta chains were sequenced from one sample in a study of cytomegalovirus exposure and HLA in healthy donors. 13 Jbeta primers and 60 Vbeta primers were used for the PCR. Profiled with immunoSEQ multiplex PCR; TCRdb holds only in-frame clones, not every one. The sample data list tens of thousands of clones. Sequences were obtained from PBMCs. These receptor sequences come from a female donor in good health and CMV-seropositive.

DNA of the CDR3: TGCGCCAGCAGCTTGGGTAGCGGGGGGGGATCCGATACGCAGTATTTT. It yields the protein CASSLGSGGGSDTQYF. This sequence joins TRBV5-1 and TRBJ2-3; 11 nucleotides match TRBD2. Germline values: CDR1 SGHRS, CDR2 YFSETQ. Trimming took 0 bases from V and 6 from J; bases not matched to a gene: 6. The CDR3 loop spans 16 amino acids.

V gene TRBV11-3 combines with J gene TRBJ1-3; 7 bases match TRBD1. CDR3 length: 15 amino acids. The germline CDR1 and CDR2 sequences are SGHNT and YENEEA. After removal of 2 bases from V and 1 base from J, the junction contained 2 bases not matched to a gene. The chain's CDR3 is CASSLTGVSGNTIYF. CDR3 nucleotides: TGTGCCAGCAGCTTAACAGGGGTTTCTGGAAACACCATATATTTT. The variable domain in full, with the rest retrieved from reference TRBV11-3 and TRBJ1-3, is EAGVVQSPRYKIIEKKQPVAFWCNPISGHNTLYWYLQNLGQGPELLIRYENEEAVDDSQLPKDRFSAERLKGVDSTLKIQPAELGDSAVYLCASSLTGVSGNTIYFGEGSWLTVV.

The J gene is TRBJ2-7, the V gene TRBV5-4; 8 nucleotides align to TRBD1. Trimming took 4 bases from V and 3 from J; bases not matched to a gene: 6. CDR3 length: 14 residues. Per germline, CDR1 SGHNT and CDR2 YYREEE (reference sequence). CDR3 DNA sequence: TGTGCCAGCAGCCTAGGGACAGGATACTACGAGCAGTACTTC. Translating it yields CASSLGTGYYEQYF.

CDR3 bases: TGTGCCAGTAGTATAATCGGACAGGGGAAGGATCAGCCCCAGCATTTT. Its protein product is CASSIIGQGKDQPQHF. J is TRBJ1-5 and V is TRBV19; 9 nucleotides line up with TRBD1. Germline CDR1 LNHDA, CDR2 SQIVND (reference sequence). CDR3 length equals 16 residues. V shed 2 bases and J 5 bases; nucleotides not matched to a gene: 7.

The chain combines TRBV11-2 with TRBJ2-1; 9 nucleotides agree with TRBD2. The trim removed 3 bases at V and 6 bases at J, leaving 3 bases unmatched. This CDR3 has 14 residues. The germline CDR1 and CDR2 sequences are SGHAT and FQNNGV. The CDR3 sequence is CASSFAGGRNEQFF. The DNA of the CDR3 is TGTGCCAGCAGCTTTGCGGGAGGGCGCAATGAGCAGTTCTTC.

The V gene is TRBV19, the J gene TRBJ2-5, with D unclear. With 3 bases removed from V and 0 bases from J, the gap between germline ends came to 11 bases. Germline assignment: CDR1 LNHDA and CDR2 SQIVND (reference sequence). The CDR3 consists of 15 residues. The CDR3 spells CASSISSRYQETQYF. CDR3 DNA: TGTGCCAGTAGTATTTCCTCTCGGTACCAAGAGACCCAGTACTTC.

V usage is TRBV19 and J usage is TRBJ1-5; D is uncertain. Germline lookup yields CDR1 LNHDA and CDR2 SQIVND (reference sequence). With 3 bases removed from V and 3 bases from J, the gap between germline ends came to 15 bases. This CDR3 comprises 16 residues. The CDR3 spells CASSISLGGNNQPQHF. The DNA for the CDR3 is TGTGCCAGTAGTATTTCATTGGGAGGGAACAATCAGCCCCAGCATTTT.

The chain has TRBV28 and TRBJ1-1; D gene unclear. The germline V gene has CDR1 MDHEN and CDR2 SYDVKM. Trimming cost V 3 bases and J 2 bases, with 4 bases left between them. CDR3 size: 12 residues. In nucleotides, the CDR3 is TGTGCCAGCAGTTTGGCAAACACTGAAGCTTTCTTT. Encoded protein: CASSLANTEAFF.

The chain couples TRBV7-9 to TRBJ1-3; 9 positions match TRBD1. The CDR3 length is 15 residues. The V segment lost 4 bases and the J segment 3 bases; nucleotides outside the gene matches: 4. Germline V gives CDR1 SEHNR, CDR2 FQNEAQ (reference sequence). This chain's CDR3 is CASSSTGGDGNTIYF. DNA of the CDR3: TGTGCCAGCAGCTCGACAGGGGGAGATGGAAACACCATATATTTT.

The genes are TRBV4-3 and TRBJ2-7; D remains ambiguous. The CDR3 is 15 residues long. The V end lost 0 bases, the J end lost 2 bases, and 11 bases lay between the germline ends. The V gene's germline CDR1 is LGHNA and CDR2 YSLEER. Here the CDR3 reads CASSQDYAVTYEQYF. The CDR3 DNA reads TGCGCCAGCAGCCAAGATTACGCAGTAACCTACGAGCAGTACTTC.

The chain combines TRBV4-2 with TRBJ2-5; no reliable D call. The DNA end favors TRBJ2-7, so the J call may be wrong. Germline lookup yields CDR1 LGHNA and CDR2 YNFKEQ. The CDR3 extends over 15 amino acids. The CDR3 DNA reads TGTGCCAGCAGCCAAGCGGCGGCAGTGACCTACGAGCAGTACTTC. Its protein is CASSQAAAVTYEQYF.

The chain is built from TRBV6-6 and TRBJ2-3; weak D call: TRBD1 (5 bases). The V end was cut by 6 bases, the J end by 0 bases, with 13 bases between. From germline, CDR1 is MNHNY and CDR2 SVGAGI (reference sequence). The CDR3 totals 15 residues. The CDR3 is CASSNTGTSTDTQYF. CDR3 DNA sequence: TGTGCCAGCAGCAATACAGGAACTAGCACAGATACGCAGTATTTT.

This chain uses TRBV2 with TRBJ2-2; tentatively, D is TRBD2 (6 bases). This CDR3 has 14 residues. In germline, CDR1 is SNHLY, CDR2 FYNNEI. Trimming cost V 8 bases and J 2 bases, with 12 bases left between them. CDR3 amino acids: CASQLDYNTGELFF. The CDR3 DNA reads TGTGCCAGCCAGCTGGACTACAACACCGGGGAGCTGTTTTTT.

The chain is built from TRBV5-1 and TRBJ2-5, with D possibly TRBD2 on 5 matching bases. Germline V CDR1 and CDR2: SGHRS, YFSETQ. This CDR3 is built from 15 residues. The V gene lost 4 bases and the J gene lost 5 bases, with 18 bases spanning the gap. DNA for the CDR3: TGCGCCAGCAGCCTGTGGACTGGGATGGGGGAGACCCAGTACTTC. Protein: CASSLWTGMGETQYF.

The chain joins TRBV29-1 to TRBJ2-1, with D maybe TRBD1 (6 bases). Germline values: CDR1 SQVTM, CDR2 ANQGSEA. The V and J ends lost 6 bases and 3 bases respectively, with 15 bases between them. The CDR3 is made up of 14 amino acids. CDR3 nucleotides: TGCAGCGTCCCAGACAGGTCAGACTACAATGAGCAGTTCTTC. The encoded protein is CSVPDRSDYNEQFF.

A remark on this clone: A read error may produce the germline difference seen at one junction end. This chain links TRBV9 with TRBJ2-5, with 7 bases that match TRBD2. The closer fit of TRBJ2-7 to the DNA end suggests the J call may be wrong. CDR1 and CDR2 from the germline V gene are SGDLS and YYNGEE. The CDR3 loop spans 15 amino acids. Here the CDR3 reads CASSVDSGWSSEQYF. The CDR3 region has the DNA TGTGCCAGCAGCGTAGATAGCGGGTGGTCCTCCGAGCAGTACTTC.

The chain uses TRBV6-1 and TRBJ1-5, with no clear D. CDR1 MNHNS and CDR2 SASEGT come from the germline V gene. With 0 bases removed from V and 3 bases from J, the gap between germline ends came to 3 bases. There are 13 residues in the CDR3. CDR3 in amino acids: CASSEAANQPQHF. The CDR3 region has the DNA TGTGCCAGCAGTGAAGCGGCCAATCAGCCCCAGCATTTT.

The chain couples TRBV13 to TRBJ1-2; TRBD1 might be the D (6 bases). The CDR3 length is 18 residues. V dropped 4 bases and J dropped 0 bases, with 21 bases sitting between them. Germline CDR1 and CDR2: PRHDT and FYEKMQ (reference sequence). Here the CDR3 DNA reads TGTGCCAGCAGCTCCCTCGGCCCCCAGGGGCCAGCTAACTATGGCTACACCTTC. It specifies CASSSLGPQGPANYGYTF.

The genes are TRBV5-4 and TRBJ2-3; the match to TRBD2 covers 9 bases. Trimming took 4 bases from V and 2 from J; bases not matched to a gene: 8. The CDR3 has 16 amino acids. Looked up from germline, CDR1 is SGHNT and CDR2 is YYREEE (reference sequence). CDR3 coding DNA: TGTGCCAGCAGCGAACGAGCGGGAGGAACCACAGATACGCAGTATTTT. This gives the protein CASSERAGGTTDTQYF.

The V gene is TRBV18, the J gene TRBJ1-5, with TRBD1 matching 8 bases. V shed 2 bases and J 9 bases; nucleotides not matched to a gene: 12. Looked up from germline, CDR1 is KGHSH and CDR2 is LQKENI. The CDR3 sequence is 16 residues long. Here the CDR3 DNA reads TGTGCCAGCTCACCAGGGACAGGTTCCGGCGTTGTGCCCCAGCATTTT. This sequence encodes CASSPGTGSGVVPQHF.

The chain combines TRBV4-2 with TRBJ2-2; 11 bases match TRBD2. Germline V lookup: CDR1 LGHNA, CDR2 YNFKEQ. Losses at the gene ends were 0 bases for V and 0 bases for J; bases not matched to a gene: 3. The CDR3 sequence is 18 residues long. CDR3 DNA: TGTGCCAGCAGCCAAGAGTCGACTAGCGGGGCGAACACCGGGGAGCTGTTTTTT. The encoded protein is CASSQESTSGANTGELFF.

V and J are TRBV18 and TRBJ1-5, with 8 bases that match TRBD1. V lost 2 bases, J lost 2 bases, and 5 bases stayed unmatched. Germline V lookup: CDR1 KGHSH, CDR2 LQKENI. The CDR3 has 16 residues. CDR3 nucleotide sequence: TGTGCCAGCTCACCAACAGGGGGACAGGGCAATCAGCCCCAGCATTTT. It encodes CASSPTGGQGNQPQHF.

This rearrangement joins TRBV7-2 to TRBJ2-5, with a weak D call TRBD2 (5 bases). The germline gives CDR1 SGHTA, CDR2 FQGNSA. Trimming stripped 8 bases from V and 5 bases from J, with 24 bases between. The CDR3 sequence is 16 residues long. The CDR3 protein is CASLTLRGGGVETQYF. The CDR3 DNA is TGTGCCAGCTTAACCCTACGCGGAGGTGGGGTGGAGACCCAGTACTTC.

This chain connects TRBV9 to TRBJ1-3; 9 bases are a match to TRBD1. The J segment lost 2 bases and the V segment lost 3 bases, leaving 6 bases of the junction unmatched. Germline assignment: CDR1 SGDLS and CDR2 YYNGEE. This CDR3 spans 16 amino acids. CDR3 bases: TGTGCCAGCAGCGGGGGACAGGGAAGGCCTGGAAACACCATATATTTT. Its translation is CASSGGQGRPGNTIYF.

V gene TRBV2 combines with J gene TRBJ2-7; D might be TRBD2 (5 bases). Germline lookup yields CDR1 SNHLY and CDR2 FYNNEI. CDR3 length equals 13 residues. V gave up 3 bases and J gave up 4 bases, with 10 bases separating them. The CDR3 spells CASSEQWRYEQYF. The DNA for the CDR3 is TGTGCCAGCAGTGAGCAATGGAGGTACGAGCAGTACTTC.

V gene TRBV7-8 combines with J gene TRBJ1-1; TRBD1 agrees at 9 bases. The V gene end was trimmed by 5 bases and the J gene end by 1 base; junction bases not matched to a gene: 2. From germline, CDR1 is SGHVS and CDR2 FQNEAQ. The CDR3 runs 14 residues. The CDR3 bases are TGTGCCAGCAGCACGGACAGGGGGAACACTGAAGCTTTCTTT. It yields the protein CASSTDRGNTEAFF.

The genes are TRBV15 and TRBJ1-5, with D tentatively TRBD1 (6 bases). The germline CDR1 and CDR2 sequences are LNHNV and YYDKDF (reference sequence). This CDR3 is built from 19 residues. The V and J ends lost 1 base and 3 bases respectively, with 22 bases between them. The CDR3 is CATSRGLYSDSITNQPQHF. The CDR3 DNA follows: TGTGCCACCAGCAGAGGCTTATACTCGGACAGTATAACCAATCAGCCCCAGCATTTT.

V and J are TRBV12-5 and TRBJ2-2; a weak D match, TRBD2 (6 bases). CDR1 and CDR2 (germline): LGHNT, FRNRAP. CDR3 length equals 16 residues. Trimming removed 0 bases from V and 1 base from J, with 9 bases in between. The CDR3 protein is CASGLVYSGNTGELFF. Written as DNA, the CDR3 is TGTGCTAGTGGTTTGGTATATAGCGGGAACACCGGGGAGCTGTTTTTT.

This sequence joins TRBV5-1 and TRBJ1-6; weak D call: TRBD1 (5 bases). CDR3 length: 15 amino acids. CDR1 SGHRS and CDR2 YFSETQ come from the germline V gene. The V gene lost 1 base and the J gene lost 7 bases, with 12 bases spanning the gap. CDR3 sequence: CASSLMGTENSPLHF. The CDR3 DNA is TGCGCCAGCAGCTTGATGGGGACTGAGAATTCACCCCTCCACTTT.

V usage is TRBV5-1 and J usage is TRBJ1-1, with D possibly matching TRBD1 (6 bases). V was clipped by 4 bases and J by 10 bases, with 26 bases between them. The germline V gene encodes CDR1 SGHRS and CDR2 YFSETQ. The CDR3 spans 16 residues. The CDR3 spells CASSPDFVRDNRGAFF. CDR3 coding DNA: TGCGCCAGCAGCCCTGATTTCGTCCGGGACAACCGGGGAGCTTTCTTT.